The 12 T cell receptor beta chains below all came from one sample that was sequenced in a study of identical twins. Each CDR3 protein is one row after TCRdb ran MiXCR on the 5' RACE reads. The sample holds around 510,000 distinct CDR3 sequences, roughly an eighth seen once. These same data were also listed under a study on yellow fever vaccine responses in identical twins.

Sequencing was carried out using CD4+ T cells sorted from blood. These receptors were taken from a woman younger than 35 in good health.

This CDR3 reads CSAKVGDRATGELFF. The CDR3 DNA is TGCAGTGCTAAGGTTGGGGACAGGGCGACCGGGGAGCTGTTTTTT. V is TRBV20-1 and J is TRBJ2-2; 9 bases line up with TRBD1. V lost 4 bases, J lost 5 bases, and 8 bases stayed unmatched. CDR1 DFQATT and CDR2 SNEGSKA come from the germline V gene (reference sequence). CDR3 size: 15 residues.

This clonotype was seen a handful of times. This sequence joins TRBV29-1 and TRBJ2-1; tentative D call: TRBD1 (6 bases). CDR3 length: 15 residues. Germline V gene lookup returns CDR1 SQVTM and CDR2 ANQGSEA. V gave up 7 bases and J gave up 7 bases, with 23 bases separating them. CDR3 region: CSAPTGPSLGNEQFF. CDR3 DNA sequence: TGCAGCGCCCCAACAGGGCCATCCTTGGGGAATGAGCAGTTCTTC.

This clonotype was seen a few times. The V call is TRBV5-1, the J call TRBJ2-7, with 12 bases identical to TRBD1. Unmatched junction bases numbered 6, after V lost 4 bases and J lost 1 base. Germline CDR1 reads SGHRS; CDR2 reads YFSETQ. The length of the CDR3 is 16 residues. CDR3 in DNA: TGCGCCAGCAGCCCAGGGACAGGGGGCTCATCCTACGAGCAGTACTTC. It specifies CASSPGTGGSSYEQYF.

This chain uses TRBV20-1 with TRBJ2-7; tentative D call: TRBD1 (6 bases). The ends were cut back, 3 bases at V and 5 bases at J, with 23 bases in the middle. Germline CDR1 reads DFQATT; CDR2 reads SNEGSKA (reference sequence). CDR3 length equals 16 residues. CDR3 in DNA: TGCAGTGCTAGCGGTGATGGGGCAGGGGAATGGAACGAGCAGTACTTC. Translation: CSASGDGAGEWNEQYF.

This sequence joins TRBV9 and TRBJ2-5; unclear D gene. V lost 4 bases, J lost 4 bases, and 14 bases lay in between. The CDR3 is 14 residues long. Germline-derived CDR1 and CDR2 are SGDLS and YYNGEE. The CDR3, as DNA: TGTGCCAGCAGCAGGTTTATAGGTCGAGAGACCCAGTACTTC. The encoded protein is CASSRFIGRETQYF.

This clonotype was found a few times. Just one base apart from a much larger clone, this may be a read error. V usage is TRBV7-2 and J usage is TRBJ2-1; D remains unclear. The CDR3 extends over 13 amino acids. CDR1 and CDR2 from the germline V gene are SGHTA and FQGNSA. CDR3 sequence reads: CDSSSSSYNEQFF. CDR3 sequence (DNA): TGTGACAGCAGCTCCAGCTCCTACAATGAGCAGTTCTTC.

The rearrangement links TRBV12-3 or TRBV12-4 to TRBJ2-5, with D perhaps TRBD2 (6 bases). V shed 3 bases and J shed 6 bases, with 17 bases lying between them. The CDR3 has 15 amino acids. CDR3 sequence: CASSLSGLGKKTQYF. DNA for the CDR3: TGTGCCAGCAGTTTGAGCGGGCTGGGAAAAAAGACCCAGTACTTC.

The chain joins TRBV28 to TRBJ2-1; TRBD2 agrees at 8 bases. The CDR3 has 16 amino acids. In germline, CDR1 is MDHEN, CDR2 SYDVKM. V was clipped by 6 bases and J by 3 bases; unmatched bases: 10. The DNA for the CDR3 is TGTGCCAGCAGCCCATTGGGGACTAGTCTCTACAATGAGCAGTTCTTC. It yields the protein CASSPLGTSLYNEQFF. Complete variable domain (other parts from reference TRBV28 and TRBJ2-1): DVKVTQSSRYLVKRTGEKVFLECVQDMDHENMFWYRQDPGLGLRLIYFSYDVKMKEKGDIPEGYSVSREKKERFSLILESASTNQTSMYLCASSPLGTSLYNEQFFGPGTRLTVL.

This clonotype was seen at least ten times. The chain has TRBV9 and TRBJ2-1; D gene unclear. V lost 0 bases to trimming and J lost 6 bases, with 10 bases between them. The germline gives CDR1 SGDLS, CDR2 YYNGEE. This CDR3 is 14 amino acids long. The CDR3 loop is CASSVDGLGNEQFF. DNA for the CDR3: TGTGCCAGCAGCGTAGACGGGCTCGGCAATGAGCAGTTCTTC.

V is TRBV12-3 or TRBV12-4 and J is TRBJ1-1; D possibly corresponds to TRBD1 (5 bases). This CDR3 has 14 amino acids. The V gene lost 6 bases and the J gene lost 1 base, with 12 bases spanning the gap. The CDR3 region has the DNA TGTGCCAGCAGCCGCGTCGGACAGAACACTGAAGCTTTCTTT. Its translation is CASSRVGQNTEAFF.

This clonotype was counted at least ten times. This CDR3 is CASSPGQSPDTQYF. For the CDR3, the DNA is TGCGCCAGCAGCCCCGGACAGAGCCCAGATACGCAGTATTTT. The J gene is TRBJ2-3, the V gene TRBV5-1; D perhaps matches TRBD1 (6 bases). The V end was cut by 4 bases, the J end by 4 bases, with 13 bases between. CDR1 is SGHRS and CDR2 is YFSETQ in the germline V gene. The CDR3 consists of 14 residues.

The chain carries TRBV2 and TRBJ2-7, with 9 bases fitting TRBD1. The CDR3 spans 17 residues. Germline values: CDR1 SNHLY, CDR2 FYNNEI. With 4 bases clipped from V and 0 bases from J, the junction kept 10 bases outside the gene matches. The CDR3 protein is CASSVERDRAHSYEQYF. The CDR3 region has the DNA TGTGCCAGCAGTGTCGAGAGGGACAGGGCCCACTCCTACGAGCAGTACTTC.